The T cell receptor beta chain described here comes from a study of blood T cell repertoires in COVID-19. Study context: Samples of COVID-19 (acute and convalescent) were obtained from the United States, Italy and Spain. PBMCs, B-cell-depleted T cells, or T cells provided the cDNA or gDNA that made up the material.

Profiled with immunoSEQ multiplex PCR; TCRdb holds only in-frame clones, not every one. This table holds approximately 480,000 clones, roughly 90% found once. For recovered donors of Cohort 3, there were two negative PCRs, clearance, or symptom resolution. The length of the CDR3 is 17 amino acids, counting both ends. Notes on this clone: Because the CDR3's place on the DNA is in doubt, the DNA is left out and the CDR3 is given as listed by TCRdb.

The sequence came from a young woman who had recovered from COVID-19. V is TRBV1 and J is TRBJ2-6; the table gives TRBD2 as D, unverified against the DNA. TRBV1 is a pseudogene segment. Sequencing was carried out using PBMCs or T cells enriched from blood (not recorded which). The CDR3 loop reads CTPVGGGISSGANVLTF.